The 11 T cell receptor beta chains in this list originate from one sample, sequenced in a study of cytomegalovirus exposure and HLA in healthy donors. This table comes from immunoSEQ multiplex PCR, and its TCRdb copy is limited to in-frame clones, with some not included. The table has 60,000 to 80,000 clones, 90% to 95% seen once. Sample: PBMCs. The receptor set was obtained from a woman younger than 35 in good health and CMV-seropositive.

The V and J genes are TRBV9 and TRBJ1-3, with D unclear. Germline loops: CDR1 SGDLS, CDR2 YYNGEE. The CDR3 runs 17 residues. The ends were cut back, 0 bases at V and 0 bases at J, with 13 bases in the middle. Written as DNA, the CDR3 is TGTGCCAGCAGCGTAGTACCGGGAACGGACTCTGGAAACACCATATATTTT. Its translation is CASSVVPGTDSGNTIYF.

The V and J genes are TRBV7-2 and TRBJ2-1; the D gene is possibly TRBD2 (6 bases). Trimming took 4 bases from V and 0 from J, leaving 16 bases between them. Germline lookup yields CDR1 SGHTA and CDR2 FQGNSA. The CDR3 contains 17 residues. The DNA of the CDR3 is TGTGCCAGCAGCTCGAGGTTAGCGGCAAGCTCCTACAATGAGCAGTTCTTC. Translation: CASSSRLAASSYNEQFF.

This chain links TRBV7-9 with TRBJ2-1; 7 nucleotides match TRBD2. This CDR3 contains 14 residues. The V and J ends lost 3 bases and 8 bases, in that order; junction bases with no gene match: 7. From germline, CDR1 is SEHNR and CDR2 FQNEAQ (reference sequence). The CDR3 bases are TGTGCCAGCAGCTTTCGGCGGGAGTGGGATGAGCAGTTCTTC. Translated: CASSFRREWDEQFF. The full variable domain, in which reference TRBV7-9 and TRBJ2-1 provide the parts outside the CDR3, is DTGVSQNPRHKITKRGQNVTFRCDPISEHNRLYWYRQTLGQGPEFLTYFQNEAQLEKSRLLSDRFSAERPKGSFSTLEIQRTEQGDSAMYLCASSFRREWDEQFFGPGTRLTVL.

The J gene is TRBJ1-4, the V gene TRBV5-1; no firm D call. V was pared by 0 bases and J by 8 bases, with 11 bases between. Germline CDR1 reads SGHRS; CDR2 reads YFSETQ. CDR3 length: 14 amino acids. The CDR3 loop reads CASSLEAGLEKLFF. DNA of the CDR3: TGCGCCAGCAGCTTGGAAGCAGGCCTGGAAAAACTGTTTTTT.

This chain joins TRBV7-2 and TRBJ2-7; 8 bases map to TRBD1. The CDR3 is made up of 14 amino acids. V was clipped by 5 bases and J by 2 bases; unmatched bases: 5. Per germline, CDR1 SGHTA and CDR2 FQGNSA. CDR3 in amino acids: CASSRMTGAYEQYF. CDR3 bases: TGTGCCAGCAGCAGAATGACAGGGGCCTACGAGCAGTACTTC.

This chain connects TRBV6-5 to TRBJ2-3, with a possible D match to TRBD1 (6 bases). V was trimmed by 5 bases and J by 3 bases, leaving 12 bases between them. Germline CDR1 reads MNHEY; CDR2 reads SVGAGI. The CDR3 runs to 14 residues. CDR3 sequence reads: CASSDSDRTDTQYF. CDR3 DNA sequence: TGTGCCAGCAGTGATTCGGACAGAACAGATACGCAGTATTTT.

V gene TRBV29-1 combines with J gene TRBJ1-1; 8 positions match TRBD1. CDR3 length equals 15 residues. V was pared by 6 bases and J by 1 base, with 10 bases of the junction left unmatched. Germline V gene sequence: CDR1 SQVTM, CDR2 ANQGSEA. CDR3 protein: CSVGDRGTPNTEAFF. CDR3 nucleotide sequence: TGCAGCGTCGGCGACAGGGGAACGCCGAACACTGAAGCTTTCTTT. The complete variable domain, with remaining parts taken from reference TRBV29-1 and TRBJ1-1, reads SAVISQKPSRDICQRGTSLTIQCQVDSQVTMMFWYRQQPGQSLTLIATANQGSEATYESGFVIDKFPISRPNLTFSTLTVSNMSPEDSSIYLCSVGDRGTPNTEAFFGQGTRLTVV.

CDR3 nucleotide sequence: TGTGCCAGTAGTCATCAGGGAACTGAAGCTTTCTTT. It codes for CASSHQGTEAFF. The genes are TRBV19 and TRBJ1-1, with a tentative D call TRBD1 (5 bases). V was cut by 5 bases and J by 5 bases, with 9 bases left in between. Germline CDR1 is LNHDA and CDR2 is SQIVND (reference sequence). The CDR3 loop spans 12 amino acids. Full variable domain (missing parts from reference TRBV19 and TRBJ1-1): DGGITQSPKYLFRKEGQNVTLSCEQNLNHDAMYWYRQDPGQGLRLIYYSQIVNDFQKGDIAEGYSVSREKKESFPLTVTSAQKNPTAFYLCASSHQGTEAFFGQGTRLTVV.

A single count supports this clone. J is TRBJ2-2 and V is TRBV4-1; D perhaps matches TRBD2 (5 bases). V shed 1 base and J shed 3 bases, with 9 bases lying between them. The CDR3 contains 15 residues. The germline gives CDR1 MGHRA, CDR2 YSYEKL. CDR3 amino acids: CASSQVARDTGELFF. As DNA, the CDR3 is TGCGCCAGCAGCCAAGTGGCGAGGGACACCGGGGAGCTGTTTTTT.

V and J are TRBV10-1 and TRBJ2-5, with 8 nucleotides matching TRBD2. This CDR3 is 16 amino acids long. The trim removed 4 bases at V and 5 bases at J, leaving 12 bases unmatched. Germline V gene sequence: CDR1 WNHNN, CDR2 SYGVQD (reference sequence). CDR3 nucleotide sequence: TGCGCCAGCAGTGCCGGGGGTAGCGGGGAGGGGGAGACCCAGTACTTC. This encodes CASSAGGSGEGETQYF.

V gene TRBV4-1 combines with J gene TRBJ2-7; D remains unclear. This CDR3 spans 13 amino acids. Trimming cost V 4 bases and J 4 bases, with 11 bases left between them. Germline V CDR1 and CDR2: MGHRA, YSYEKL. CDR3 nucleotide sequence: TGCGCCAGCAGCCCCCAAGCCGGTTACGAGCAGTACTTC. It yields the protein CASSPQAGYEQYF.